This T cell receptor beta chain came from a study of blood T cell repertoires in COVID-19. Study context: The United States, Italy and Spain supplied acute and convalescent COVID-19 samples. T cells, B-cell-depleted T cells, or PBMCs provided the cDNA or gDNA that served as material.

Original methodology: Reference gene primers were amplified, and this amplification served to estimate nucleated cell counts. Data came from immunoSEQ multiplex PCR; TCRdb stores just in-frame clones and leaves some out. V and J calls and clone size are those listed in that table; D and trimming were worked out from the DNA. This sample carries about 230,000 clones, around 80% of them seen once, and the ten largest clones take 2% to 2.5%. The CDR3 has 14 residues. CDR1 and CDR2 from the germline V gene are SEHNR and FQNEAQ (reference sequence). V shed 6 bases, J shed 1 base, and the junction held 2 bases outside the gene matches.

The clonotype was recovered from a man between 35 and 55 years old who had recovered from COVID-19. Sequencing was done on a sample of peripheral blood. The chain couples TRBV7-9 to TRBJ1-3; 8 bases align to TRBD1. CDR3 DNA: TGTGCCAGCAGGAGGACAGGGTCTGGAAACACCATATATTTT. Protein product: CASRRTGSGNTIYF.